This T cell receptor beta chain emerged from a study of blood T cell repertoires in COVID-19. In the study overall: The samples span acute and convalescent COVID-19 from the United States, Italy and Spain. T cells, B-cell-depleted T cells, or PBMCs supplied cDNA or gDNA.

The V end lost 8 bases, the J end lost 2 bases, and 19 bases lay between the germline ends. This CDR3 has 15 amino acids. Germline V gene sequence: CDR1 MNHEY, CDR2 SVGAGI. In the original analysis: Reference gene primer amplification yielded estimated nucleated cell counts. The data were produced by immunoSEQ multiplex PCR, yet TCRdb's version contains in-frame clones alone and is incomplete. D and trimming come from the DNA, and the V and J calls and clone size come from that table. In the table there are over 200,000 clones, 86% of which are singletons. This clonotype originated in a man in his forties who had recovered from COVID-19. What was sequenced was peripheral blood. V is TRBV6-5 and J is TRBJ2-7; perhaps TRBD1 as D (6 bases). This chain's CDR3 is CASGRTGIGPYEQYF. The DNA of the CDR3 is TGTGCCAGCGGAAGAACAGGGATAGGCCCCTACGAGCAGTACTTC.